This TCR beta chain stems from a study of blood T cell repertoires in COVID-19. Looking at the study overall: Samples taken during acute and convalescent COVID-19 were collected in the United States, Italy and Spain. From T cells, B-cell-depleted T cells, or PBMCs came the material, which was cDNA or gDNA.

Profiled with immunoSEQ multiplex PCR; TCRdb holds only in-frame clones, not every one. The data contain 110,000 to 150,000 clones, roughly 88% of them singletons. Germline V gene sequence: CDR1 MNHEY, CDR2 SMNVEV (reference sequence). This CDR3 region has 15 residues. V shed 5 bases and J shed 5 bases, with 18 bases lying between them. The TCR sequence derives from a man over 45 who had recovered from COVID-19. Material: PBMCs or T cells enriched from blood (not recorded which). V is TRBV27 and J is TRBJ1-2; D perhaps matches TRBD1 (6 bases). As DNA, the CDR3 is TGTGCCAGCAGTCAGCATCAGGGGTGGGGGTATGGCTACACCTTC. Protein sequence: CASSQHQGWGYGYTF.